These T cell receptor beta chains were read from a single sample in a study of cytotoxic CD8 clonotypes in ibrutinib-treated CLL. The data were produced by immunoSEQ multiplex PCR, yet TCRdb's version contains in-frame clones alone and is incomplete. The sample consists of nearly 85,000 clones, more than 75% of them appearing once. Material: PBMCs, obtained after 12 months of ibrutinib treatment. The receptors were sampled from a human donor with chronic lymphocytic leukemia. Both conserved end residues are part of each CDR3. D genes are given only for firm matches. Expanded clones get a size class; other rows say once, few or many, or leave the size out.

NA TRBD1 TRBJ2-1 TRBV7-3 CASSRQGALDEQFF TGTGCCAGCAGCCGACAGGGGGCGTTGGATGAGCAGTTCTTC
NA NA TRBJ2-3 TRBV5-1 CASSLRGRQSTDTQYF TGCGCCAGCAGCTTGAGGGGCAGACAATCCACAGATACGCAGTATTTT
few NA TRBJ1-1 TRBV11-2 CASSRVGNTEAFF TGTGCCAGCAGCCGCGTAGGGAACACTGAAGCTTTCTTT
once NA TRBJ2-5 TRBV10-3 CAISEGWETQYF TGTGCCATCAGTGAAGGGTGGGAGACCCAGTACTTC
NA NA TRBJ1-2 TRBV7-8 CASSKPGGGGYTF TGTGCCAGCAGCAAACCCGGAGGTGGTGGCTACACCTTC
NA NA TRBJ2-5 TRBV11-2 CASSLEGGTPPYF TGTGCCAGCAGCTTAGAGGGCGGGACACCCCCGTACTTC
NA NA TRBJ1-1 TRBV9 CASSVAWGDTEAFF TGTGCCAGCAGCGTTGCATGGGGGGACACTGAAGCTTTCTTT
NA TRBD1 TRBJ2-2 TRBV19 CASHEPGGTGELFF TGTGCCAGCCACGAACCAGGGGGTACCGGGGAGCTGTTTTTT
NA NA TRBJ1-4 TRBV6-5 CASSYSGSAEKLFF TGTGCCAGCAGTTACTCGGGCAGCGCTGAAAAACTGTTTTTT
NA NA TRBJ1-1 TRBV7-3 CASSSGQNTEAFF TGTGCCAGCAGCAGTGGACAGAACACTGAAGCTTTCTTT
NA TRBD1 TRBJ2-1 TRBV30 CAWSRGGTGYNEQFF TGTGCCTGGAGTCGTGGGGGGACAGGGTATAATGAGCAGTTCTTC
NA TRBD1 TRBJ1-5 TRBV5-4 CASSRDRGPQHF TGTGCCAGCAGCCGGGACAGGGGGCCCCAGCATTTT
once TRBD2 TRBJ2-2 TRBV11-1 CASSYLAGLFTGELFF TGTGCCAGCAGCTACCTAGCGGGCCTTTTCACCGGGGAGCTGTTTTTT
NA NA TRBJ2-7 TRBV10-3 CAISEPPGGPSYEQYF TGTGCCATCAGTGAGCCCCCAGGTGGTCCCTCCTACGAGCAGTACTTC
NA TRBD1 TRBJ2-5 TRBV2 CASSGGQGETQYF TGTGCCAGCAGCGGAGGACAGGGGGAGACCCAGTACTTC
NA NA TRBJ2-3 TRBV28 CASRGGAGGITDTQYF TGTGCCAGCAGGGGCGGGGCAGGGGGTATCACAGATACGCAGTATTTT
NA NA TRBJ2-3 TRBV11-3 CASSLVGDTQYF TGTGCCAGCAGCTTAGTTGGAGATACGCAGTATTTT
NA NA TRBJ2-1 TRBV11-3 CASHRPGLGRNEQFF TGTGCCAGCCACCGCCCCGGACTGGGCCGCAATGAGCAGTTCTTC
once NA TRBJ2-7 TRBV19 CASSIAASPREQYF TGTGCCAGTAGTATAGCGGCTAGCCCTCGGGAGCAGTACTTC
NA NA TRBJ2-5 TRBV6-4 CASSRDVRETQYF TGTGCCAGCAGTCGGGATGTGAGGGAGACCCAGTACTTC
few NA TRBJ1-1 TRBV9 CASSPSPNTEAFF TGTGCCAGCAGCCCGAGTCCGAACACTGAAGCTTTCTTT
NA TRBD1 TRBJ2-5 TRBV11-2 CASGPGGQGGWETQYF TGTGCCAGCGGCCCGGGGGGACAGGGGGGTTGGGAGACCCAGTACTTC
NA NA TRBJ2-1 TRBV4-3 CASSQDPAGTYNEQFF TGCGCCAGCAGCCAAGATCCAGCGGGTACATACAATGAGCAGTTCTTC
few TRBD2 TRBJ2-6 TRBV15 CATSRSPGGRASGGANVLTF TGTGCCACCAGCAGGTCCCCTGGCGGGAGGGCCTCTGGTGGGGCCAACGTCCTGACTTTC
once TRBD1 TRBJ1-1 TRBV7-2 CASSLPQGWGTEAFF TGTGCCAGCAGCTTACCACAGGGGTGGGGCACTGAAGCTTTCTTT
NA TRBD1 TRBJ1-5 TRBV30 CAWTQGVGQPQHF TGTGCCTGGACGCAGGGGGTGGGTCAGCCCCAGCATTTT
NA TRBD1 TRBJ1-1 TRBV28 CASSSPRGQGGPNTEAFF TGTGCCAGCAGTTCCCCCCGCGGGCAGGGGGGGCCCAACACTGAAGCTTTCTTT
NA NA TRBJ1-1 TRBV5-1 CASSLSGGATEAFF TGCGCCAGCAGCTTGTCCGGGGGCGCGACTGAAGCTTTCTTT